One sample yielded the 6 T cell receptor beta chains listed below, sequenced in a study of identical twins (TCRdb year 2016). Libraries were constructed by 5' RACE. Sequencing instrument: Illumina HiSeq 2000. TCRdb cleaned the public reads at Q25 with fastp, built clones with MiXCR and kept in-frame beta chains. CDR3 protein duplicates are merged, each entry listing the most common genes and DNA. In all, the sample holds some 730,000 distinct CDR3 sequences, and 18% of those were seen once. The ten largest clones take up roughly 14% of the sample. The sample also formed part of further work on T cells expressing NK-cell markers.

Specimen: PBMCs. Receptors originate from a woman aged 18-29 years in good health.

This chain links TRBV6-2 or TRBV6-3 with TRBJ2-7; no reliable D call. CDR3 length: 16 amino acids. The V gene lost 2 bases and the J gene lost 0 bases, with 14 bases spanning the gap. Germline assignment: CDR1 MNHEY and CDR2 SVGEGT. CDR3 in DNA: TGTGCCAGCAGTTACGGTCCGACAACGAGCTCCTACGAGCAGTACTTC. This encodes CASSYGPTTSSYEQYF.

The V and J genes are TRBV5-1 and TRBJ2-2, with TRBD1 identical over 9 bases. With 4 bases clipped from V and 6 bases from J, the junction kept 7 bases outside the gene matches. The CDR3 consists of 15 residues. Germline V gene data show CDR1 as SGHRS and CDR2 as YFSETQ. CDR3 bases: TGCGCCAGCAGCGGAGTACAGGGGGCATCCGGGGAGCTGTTTTTT. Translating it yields CASSGVQGASGELFF.

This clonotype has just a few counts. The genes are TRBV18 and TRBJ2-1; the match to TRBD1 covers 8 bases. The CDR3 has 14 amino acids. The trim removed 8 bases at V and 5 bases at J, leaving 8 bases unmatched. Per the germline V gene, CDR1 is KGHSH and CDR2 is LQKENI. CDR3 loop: CASTRDRQNNEQFF. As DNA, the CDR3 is TGTGCCAGCACGCGGGACAGGCAAAACAATGAGCAGTTCTTC. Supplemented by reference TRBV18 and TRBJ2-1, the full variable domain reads NAGVMQNPRHLVRRRGQEARLRCSPMKGHSHVYWYRQLPEEGLKFMVYLQKENIIDESGMPKERFSAEFPKEGPSILRIQQVVRGDSAAYFCASTRDRQNNEQFFGPGTRLTVL.

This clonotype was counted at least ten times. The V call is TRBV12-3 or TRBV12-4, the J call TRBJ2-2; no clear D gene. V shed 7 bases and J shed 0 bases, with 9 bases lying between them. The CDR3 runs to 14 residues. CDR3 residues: CASKRAANTGELFF. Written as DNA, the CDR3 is TGTGCCAGCAAACGGGCAGCGAACACCGGGGAGCTGTTTTTT.

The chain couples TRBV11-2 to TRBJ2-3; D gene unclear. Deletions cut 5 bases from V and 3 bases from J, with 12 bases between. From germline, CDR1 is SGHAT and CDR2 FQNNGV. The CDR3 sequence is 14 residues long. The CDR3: CASSPTRTTDTQYF. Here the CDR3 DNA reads TGTGCCAGCAGCCCCACCAGAACTACAGATACGCAGTATTTT.

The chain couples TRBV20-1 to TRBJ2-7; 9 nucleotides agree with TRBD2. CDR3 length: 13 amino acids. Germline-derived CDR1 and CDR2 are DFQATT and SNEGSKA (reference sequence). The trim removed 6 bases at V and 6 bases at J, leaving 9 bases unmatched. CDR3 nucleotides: TGCAGTGCCCGGCGGACTAGCGTAACCGAGCAGTACTTC. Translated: CSARRTSVTEQYF.